The entry below describes one T cell receptor (beta chain). The antigen is unknown. V lost 5 bases to trimming and J lost 5 bases, with 19 bases between them. The germline gives CDR1 SEHNR, CDR2 FQNEAQ (reference sequence). The CDR3 has 16 residues. TCRdb re-called the reads with MiXCR, one entry per CDR3 protein. The table shows 700,000 to 900,000 distinct CDR3 sequences, with approximately 32% occurring only once. The entry originates in a study of T cell repertoires in cytomegalovirus infection. Study-level background: The public TCR beta signatures pointed to both CMV infection and matching HLA type.

Study observations and caveats: Clonotypes of TCR beta that were HLA-C-restricted and CMV-specific dominated the ex vivo response.

V usage is TRBV7-9 and J usage is TRBJ2-1; D remains unclear. Source: cultured CD8+ T cells from PBMCs, taken from culture after CMV antigen stimulation. The receptor was isolated from a human donor in good health (CMV status not recorded). Some clones in this sample may be carry-over from other donors' samples. The CDR3 DNA reads TGTGCCAGCAGCGAATTCAACCGGGCCCCCGACAATGAGCAGTTCTTC. It is translated as CASSEFNRAPDNEQFF. Based on the CDR3 plus reference TRBV7-9 and TRBJ2-1, the full variable domain is DTGVSQNPRHKITKRGQNVTFRCDPISEHNRLYWYRQTLGQGPEFLTYFQNEAQLEKSRLLSDRFSAERPKGSFSTLEIQRTEQGDSAMYLCASSEFNRAPDNEQFFGPGTRLTVL.